A selection of T cell receptor beta chains follows, all from one sample in a study of T cell changes during pregnancy in multiple sclerosis. Sequenced by immunoSEQ multiplex PCR; TCRdb stores in-frame clones only, minus some. The sample shows some 100,000 clones, 91% of them seen only once. Sequenced material: peripheral blood, taken in the second trimester of pregnancy. These receptor sequences come from a female donor with multiple sclerosis, enrolled in a pregnancy study. Each CDR3 is given with its conserved first and last residue. Each record gives: J gene, clone size, D gene, V gene, CDR3 DNA, CDR3 protein. The D gene is left open where the match is weak. Where a row states a size, it is once, few, many or the class of an expanded clone; other rows omit it.

TRBJ2-1 few - TRBV7-9 TGTGCCAGCAGCTTACCCAGGGGGGTCGGCAATGAGCAGTTCTTC CASSLPRGVGNEQFF
TRBJ2-4 - - TRBV20-1 TGCAGTGCTAGAGATGGAGAGGGTCGCCCCTTC CSARDGEGRPF
TRBJ2-1 - TRBD1 TRBV27 TGTGCCAGCAGGATGCCCCCGGGACAGGAGCAGTTCTTC CASRMPPGQEQFF
TRBJ2-5 - TRBD1 TRBV28 TGTGCCAGCAGTCGGACAGGGGAGATTACGGAGACCCAGTACTTC CASSRTGEITETQYF
TRBJ2-3 - TRBD1 TRBV28 TGTGCCAGCAGTCCCGGACAGGGCACAGATACGCAGTATTTT CASSPGQGTDTQYF
TRBJ1-2 - TRBD1 TRBV25-1 TGTGCCAGCAGGGACAGGTACTATGGCTACACCTTC CASRDRYYGYTF
TRBJ1-1 - TRBD1 TRBV28 TGTGCCAGCACCGGGACAGGAGGTGAAGCTTTCTTT CASTGTGGEAFF
TRBJ2-7 - TRBD2 TRBV5-4 TGTGCCAGCAGCTTGAGCGGGAACTCCTACGAGCAGTACTTC CASSLSGNSYEQYF
TRBJ2-7 - TRBD2 TRBV7-2 TGTGCCAGCAGCTTAGAAGTAGCGGGAGAGGTTAGCTCCTACGAGCAGTACTTC CASSLEVAGEVSSYEQYF
TRBJ2-1 - TRBD2 TRBV5-1 TGCGCCAGCAGCCTAGCGGGAGTTAGAAATGAGCAGTTCTTC CASSLAGVRNEQFF
TRBJ2-7 - TRBD2 TRBV11-3 TGTGCCAGCAGCTTAGGGGGACTAGCGGAAGACGGCGAGCAGTACTTC CASSLGGLAEDGEQYF
TRBJ2-2 few TRBD1 TRBV6-1 TGTGCCAGCAGTGAGCCGGGACAGGGGGCCCCCGGGGAGCTGTTTTTT CASSEPGQGAPGELFF
TRBJ2-7 - TRBD2 TRBV25-1 TGTGCCAGCGGACGCGGGAGTTCGGGCGAGCAGTACTTC CASGRGSSGEQYF
TRBJ1-3 few - TRBV5-8 TGTGCCAGCAGCTTGGAGGGAGGCAGGGCAAACACCATATATTTT CASSLEGGRANTIYF
TRBJ1-4 - - TRBV7-2 TGTGCCAGCAGCTTAGAGGCCAGGGGAAATGAAAAACTGTTTTTT CASSLEARGNEKLFF
TRBJ2-3 once - TRBV11-3 TGTGCCAGCAGCCCTCGGGATGGCGATACGCAGTATTTT CASSPRDGDTQYF
TRBJ2-1 - - TRBV5-4 TGTGCCAGCAGCTTGGAGAGAATCTCCTACAATGAGCAGTTCTTC CASSLERISYNEQFF
TRBJ1-3 few - TRBV14 TGTGCCAGCAGCCAAGACAGCCTCCGGGACACCATATATTTT CASSQDSLRDTIYF
TRBJ1-5 - TRBD1 TRBV27 TGTGCCAGCAGTAAGACAGGGGTGCAAGGGCCCCAGCATTTT CASSKTGVQGPQHF
TRBJ2-5 - TRBD2 TRBV11-2 TGTGCCAGCAGCCCAGGACTAGCGGGAGTTACCCAAGAGACCCAGTACTTC CASSPGLAGVTQETQYF
TRBJ2-7 few - TRBV15 TGTGCCACCAGCACCTCTGGACAGCTCACCAAGGTGCAGTACTTC CATSTSGQLTKVQYF
TRBJ2-7 - TRBD2 TRBV6-6 TGTGCCAGCAGTTACGGGACTAGCACTTTCGAGCAGTACTTC CASSYGTSTFEQYF
TRBJ2-7 once TRBD1 TRBV19 TGTGCCAGTGCGGGACAGGGGTTCTCCGAGCAGTACTTC CASAGQGFSEQYF
TRBJ1-2 once TRBD1 TRBV11-2 TGTGCCAGCAGCGCCACAGGGGGCTGGGACTATGGCTACACCTTC CASSATGGWDYGYTF
TRBJ2-7 once - TRBV18 TGTGCCAGCTCACCGGGGGGTTCGGTCTACGAGCAGTACTTC CASSPGGSVYEQYF
TRBJ1-2 - TRBD1 TRBV4-3 TGCGCCAGCAGCCAGACCGGGACAGGGTTTATCTATGGCTACACCTTC CASSQTGTGFIYGYTF
TRBJ2-5 - - TRBV4-1 TGCGCCAGCAGCCAAAACCTGGGCATAGGCCAAGAGACCCAGTACTTC CASSQNLGIGQETQYF
TRBJ2-5 - TRBD2 TRBV18 TGTGCCAGCTCACTCCGGGAGGGAGAGACCCAGTACTTC CASSLREGETQYF
TRBJ2-7 few TRBD2 TRBV19 TGTGCCAGTAGTATCACTAGCGGGAGCTACGAGCAGTACTTC CASSITSGSYEQYF
TRBJ2-3 - - TRBV6-5 TGTGCCAGCCGGGGTCCCGGCACAGATACGCAGTATTTT CASRGPGTDTQYF
TRBJ2-7 - TRBD2 TRBV27 TGTGCCAGCCAGACCTTGGAACGGGAGGTCGCCTTCTACGAGCAGTACTTC CASQTLEREVAFYEQYF
TRBJ2-3 - - TRBV15 TGTGCCACCAGCAAGAGGGCGGGGCCTGGGGATACGCAGTATTTT CATSKRAGPGDTQYF
TRBJ2-5 - TRBD1 TRBV5-1 TGCGCCAGCAGCACGACAGGGGGCAAAGAGACCCAGTACTTC CASSTTGGKETQYF
TRBJ2-7 - - TRBV2 TGTGCCAGCAATGCCTCTCCCAGGGCAACCTACGAGCAGTACTTC CASNASPRATYEQYF
TRBJ2-1 - - TRBV7-6 TGTGCCAGCAGCTGGGCTCCGCGCTTTGAGCAGTTCTTC CASSWAPRFEQFF
TRBJ1-2 - TRBD1 TRBV5-1 TGCGCCAGCAGCCCCGGGACAGGGGTTGTGGACTATGGCTACACCTTC CASSPGTGVVDYGYTF
TRBJ2-2 - TRBD2 TRBV7-7 TGTGCCATACCACTAGCGGGAGAACGGGGCGGGGAGCTGTTTTTT CAIPLAGERGGELFF
TRBJ1-1 - TRBD1 TRBV30 TGTGCCTGGTTTTCCCGGCGGTGGGACAGGACTGAAGCTTTCTTT CAWFSRRWDRTEAFF
TRBJ2-7 once TRBD2 TRBV7-8 TGTGCCAGCAGCTTAGCGGGTAATAGCGGGAGGGTTACCTACGAGCAGTACTTC CASSLAGNSGRVTYEQYF
TRBJ2-7 - - TRBV28 TGTGCCAGCAGTTCTACAGGGTTCGCCTACGAGCAGTACTTC CASSSTGFAYEQYF
TRBJ1-4 - - TRBV6-1 TGTGCCAGCAGTGAGCAGGCCTTTAATGAAAAACTGTTTTTT CASSEQAFNEKLFF
TRBJ1-1 - TRBD1 TRBV5-6 TGTGCCAGCAGCTTCAACAGGGGATTTAGGGAAGCTTTCTTT CASSFNRGFREAFF
TRBJ2-2 - TRBD2 TRBV15 TGTGCCACCAGCAGAGGCCCGGGGACTAGCGGGAGGACGAACACCGGGGAGCTGTTTTTT CATSRGPGTSGRTNTGELFF
TRBJ2-4 - - TRBV11-2 TGTGCCAGCAGCCGACAGGCTTTAGCCAAAAACATTCAGTACTTC CASSRQALAKNIQYF
TRBJ2-7 - - TRBV28 TGTGCCAGCAGCCAACCCGGGACTGTTAACTACGAGCAGTACTTC CASSQPGTVNYEQYF
TRBJ2-7 - - TRBV7-2 TGTGCCAGCAGCTTAATGCGGTCGGGACTCGCTTTGGGGTACTTC CASSLMRSGLALGYF
TRBJ2-4 - - TRBV6-1 TGTGCCAGCAGTGACAGGGGAATTGATGTGAACATTCAGTACTTC CASSDRGIDVNIQYF
TRBJ2-1 - - TRBV29-1 TGCAGCGTTGCCGGGATCAAGGCGAGGGTCTACAATGAGCAGTTCTTC CSVAGIKARVYNEQFF
TRBJ1-1 - - TRBV7-9 TGTGCCAGCAGCTGGGGCGAGGGGGGGCGAGCTGAAGCTTTCTTT CASSWGEGGRAEAFF
TRBJ1-1 - - TRBV29-1 TGCAGCGTTAGAGGGAGGTTGGTCACTGAAGCTTTCTTT CSVRGRLVTEAFF
TRBJ1-5 - - TRBV6-5 TGTGCCAGCAGACGACAGCCCGGTCAGCCCCAGCATTTT CASRRQPGQPQHF
TRBJ2-7 - TRBD2 TRBV27 TGTGCCAGCAGTTTTACCCCTTTGGGGGGGATGCTAAACGAGCAGTACTTC CASSFTPLGGMLNEQYF
TRBJ2-1 - - TRBV27 TGTGCCAGCACCCCACGGGGGTTCGGCGGGTACAATGAGCAGTTCTTC CASTPRGFGGYNEQFF
TRBJ2-1 - - TRBV6-5 TGTGCCAGCAGTTATGGAGGGACGTTACTCAATGAGCAGTTCTTC CASSYGGTLLNEQFF
TRBJ2-1 - TRBD2 TRBV9 TGTGCCAGCAGCCCGACTAGCAGAGGCAATGAGCAGTTCTTC CASSPTSRGNEQFF
TRBJ1-3 - TRBD1 TRBV7-9 TGTGCCAGCAGCCGGGACAGCTCTGGAAACACCATATATTTT CASSRDSSGNTIYF
TRBJ1-2 few - TRBV5-1 TGCGCCAGCAGCCCCGGACACGATAACTATGGCTACACCTTC CASSPGHDNYGYTF